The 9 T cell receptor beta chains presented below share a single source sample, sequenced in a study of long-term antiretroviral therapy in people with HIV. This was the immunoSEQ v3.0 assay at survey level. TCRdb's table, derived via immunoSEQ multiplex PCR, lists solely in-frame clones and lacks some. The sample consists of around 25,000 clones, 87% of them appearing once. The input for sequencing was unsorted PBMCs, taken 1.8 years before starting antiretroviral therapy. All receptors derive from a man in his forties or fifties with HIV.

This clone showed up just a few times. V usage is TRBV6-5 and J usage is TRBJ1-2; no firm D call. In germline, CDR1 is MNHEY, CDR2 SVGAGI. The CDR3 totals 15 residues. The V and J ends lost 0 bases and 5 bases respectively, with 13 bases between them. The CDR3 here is CASSYSNRRGYGYTF. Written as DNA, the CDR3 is TGTGCCAGCAGTTACTCGAATAGAAGAGGTTATGGCTACACCTTC.

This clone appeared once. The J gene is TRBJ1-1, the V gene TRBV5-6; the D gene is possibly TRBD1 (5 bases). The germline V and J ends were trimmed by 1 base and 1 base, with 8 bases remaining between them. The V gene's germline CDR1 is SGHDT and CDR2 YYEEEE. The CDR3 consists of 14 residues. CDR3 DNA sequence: TGTGCCAGCAGCTTGAGGGACGGGAACACTGAAGCTTTCTTT. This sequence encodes CASSLRDGNTEAFF.

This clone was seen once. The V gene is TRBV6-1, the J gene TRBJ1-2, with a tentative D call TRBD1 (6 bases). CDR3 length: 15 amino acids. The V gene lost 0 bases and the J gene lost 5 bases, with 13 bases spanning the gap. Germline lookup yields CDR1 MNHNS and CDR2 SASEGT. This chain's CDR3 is CASSEAEEGGYGYTF. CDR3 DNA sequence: TGTGCCAGCAGTGAAGCGGAGGAGGGGGGGTATGGCTACACCTTC.

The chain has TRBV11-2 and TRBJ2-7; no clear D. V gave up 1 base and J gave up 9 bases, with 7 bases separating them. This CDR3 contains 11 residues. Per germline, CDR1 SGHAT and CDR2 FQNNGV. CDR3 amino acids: CASSLGDGQYF. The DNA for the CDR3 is TGTGCCAGCAGCTTAGGGGATGGGCAGTACTTC.

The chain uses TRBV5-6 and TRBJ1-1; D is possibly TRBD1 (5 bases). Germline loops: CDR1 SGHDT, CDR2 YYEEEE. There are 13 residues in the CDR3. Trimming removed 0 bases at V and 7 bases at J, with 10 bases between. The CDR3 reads CASSLGGLSEAFF. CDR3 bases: TGTGCCAGCAGCTTGGGGGGACTCAGTGAAGCTTTCTTT.

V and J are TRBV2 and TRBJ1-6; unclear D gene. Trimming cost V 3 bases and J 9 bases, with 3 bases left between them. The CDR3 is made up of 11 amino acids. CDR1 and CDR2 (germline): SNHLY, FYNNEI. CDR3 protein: CASSDSSPLHF. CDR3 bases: TGTGCCAGCAGTGACTCTTCACCCCTCCACTTT.

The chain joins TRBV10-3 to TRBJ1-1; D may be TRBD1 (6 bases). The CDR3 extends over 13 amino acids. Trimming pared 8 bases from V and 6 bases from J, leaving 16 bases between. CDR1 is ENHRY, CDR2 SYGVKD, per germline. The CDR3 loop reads CAIQPQQGSEAFF. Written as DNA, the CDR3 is TGTGCCATCCAACCTCAACAGGGCTCTGAAGCTTTCTTT.

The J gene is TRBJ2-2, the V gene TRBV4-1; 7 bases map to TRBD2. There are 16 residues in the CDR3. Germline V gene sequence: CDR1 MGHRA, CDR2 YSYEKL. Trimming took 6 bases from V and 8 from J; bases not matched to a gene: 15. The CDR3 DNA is TGCGCCAGCAGTCGAGGGCGGGAGTCCTCCCCTGGGGAGCTGTTTTTT. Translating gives CASSRGRESSPGELFF.

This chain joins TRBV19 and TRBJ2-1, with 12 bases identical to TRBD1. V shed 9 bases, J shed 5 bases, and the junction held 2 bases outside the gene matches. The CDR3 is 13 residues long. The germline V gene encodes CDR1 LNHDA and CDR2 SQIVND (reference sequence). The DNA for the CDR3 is TGTGCCAGCCGGGACAGGGGGCACAATGAGCAGTTCTTC. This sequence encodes CASRDRGHNEQFF.